Shown below are 22 T cell receptor beta chains from a single sample sequenced in a study of blood T cell repertoires in COVID-19. TCRdb keeps only in-frame clones here, not all; method: immunoSEQ multiplex PCR. The sample carries approximately 210,000 clones, around 90% recorded once. The material sequenced was peripheral blood. These TCRs come from a man aged 30 to 45 with acute or convalescent COVID-19.

The chain carries TRBV10-3 and TRBJ1-2; weak D call: TRBD1 (5 bases). The CDR3 extends over 13 amino acids. Germline CDR1 ENHRY, CDR2 SYGVKD. Trimming took 4 bases from V and 8 from J, leaving 14 bases between them. CDR3 bases: TGTGCCATCAGTGGTCTTGGACAAGAAGGCTACACCTTC. Translating it yields CAISGLGQEGYTF.

The chain links TRBV5-5 to TRBJ2-5, with TRBD2 matching over 9 bases. This CDR3 has 15 amino acids. Trimming took 0 bases from V and 5 from J; bases not matched to a gene: 5. Germline V gives CDR1 SGHKS, CDR2 YYEKEE (reference sequence). CDR3 in amino acids: CASSLVAGVRETQYF. The DNA for the CDR3 is TGTGCCAGCAGCTTGGTAGCGGGAGTACGGGAGACCCAGTACTTC.

J is TRBJ1-2 and V is TRBV30; 9 bases line up with TRBD1. CDR3 length equals 14 residues. Per germline, CDR1 GTSNPN and CDR2 SVGIG (reference sequence). J lost 6 bases, V lost 3 bases, and 8 bases had no gene match. The CDR3 DNA reads as TGTGCCTGGAGCACGTTCGGGACAGGGAATGGCTACACCTTC. Encoded protein: CAWSTFGTGNGYTF.

The chain recombines TRBV19 with TRBJ1-4; D gene uncertain. The CDR3 sequence is 14 residues long. The V end was cut by 5 bases, the J end by 4 bases, with 11 bases between. Germline V gene data show CDR1 as LNHDA and CDR2 as SQIVND (reference sequence). CDR3 nucleotide sequence: TGTGCCAGTAGTCTGTCCGGGTATAATGAAAAACTGTTTTTT. It specifies CASSLSGYNEKLFF.

The chain has TRBV7-8 and TRBJ2-1; 14 bases map to TRBD2. The junction had 4 bases not matched to a gene; V was cut back by 5 bases and J by 4 bases. The germline gives CDR1 SGHVS, CDR2 FQNEAQ. The CDR3 loop spans 16 amino acids. Written as DNA, the CDR3 is TGTGCCAGCAGCCTGACTAGCGGGGGGGCGTACAATGAGCAGTTCTTC. It encodes CASSLTSGGAYNEQFF.

This clone occurred many times. The rearrangement links TRBV7-8 to TRBJ2-7; TRBD1 matches 8 bases. Germline trimming cut 3 bases from V and 3 bases from J; bases unmatched to any gene: 10. This CDR3 contains 16 residues. Germline-derived CDR1 and CDR2 are SGHVS and FQNEAQ. CDR3 region: CASSFYPDRASYEQYF. CDR3 bases: TGTGCCAGCAGCTTCTACCCGGACAGGGCTAGCTACGAGCAGTACTTC.

CDR3 sequence reads: CAVPGLLANEQFF. As DNA, the CDR3 is TGTGCCGTCCCGGGTCTTCTGGCCAATGAGCAGTTCTTC. The genes are TRBV18 and TRBJ2-1; no reliable D call. The V and J ends lost 11 bases and 6 bases respectively, with 17 bases between them. Germline V lookup: CDR1 KGHSH, CDR2 LQKENI. This CDR3 spans 13 amino acids.

J is TRBJ2-7 and V is TRBV28; 7 nucleotides align to TRBD1. The CDR3 loop spans 13 amino acids. Per germline, CDR1 MDHEN and CDR2 SYDVKM. Trimming at V came to 7 bases and at J to 3 bases, leaving 6 bases not matched to a gene. CDR3 DNA sequence: TGTGCCAGCAACCGGGACAGTGACTACGAGCAGTACTTC. Amino acids: CASNRDSDYEQYF.

V is TRBV3-1 (or the pseudogene TRBV3-2) and J is TRBJ2-2; 10 bases line up with TRBD2. Germline CDR1 and CDR2: LGHDT and YNNKEL (reference sequence). This CDR3 has 17 residues. Trimming removed 3 bases from V and 7 bases from J; junction bases left unmatched: 11. In DNA, the CDR3 is TGTGCCAGCAGCCACAGGCGGGCTAGCGGGAGAATCGGGGAGCTGTTTTTT. It codes for CASSHRRASGRIGELFF.

The chain joins TRBV19 to TRBJ2-7; no clear D gene. The V gene lost 0 bases and the J gene lost 2 bases, with 14 bases spanning the gap. Per the germline V gene, CDR1 is LNHDA and CDR2 is SQIVND (reference sequence). The CDR3 covers 16 residues. The CDR3 protein is CASSIDLWRGTYEQYF. Here the CDR3 DNA reads TGTGCCAGTAGTATAGATCTATGGAGAGGCACCTACGAGCAGTACTTC. Variable domain in full (rest from reference TRBV19 and TRBJ2-7): DGGITQSPKYLFRKEGQNVTLSCEQNLNHDAMYWYRQDPGQGLRLIYYSQIVNDFQKGDIAEGYSVSREKKESFPLTVTSAQKNPTAFYLCASSIDLWRGTYEQYFGPGTRLTVT.

The CDR3 DNA reads as TGTGCCAGCATCGGTCATTGGGCAAGCAATGAGCAGTTCTTC. It is translated as CASIGHWASNEQFF. The chain recombines TRBV2 with TRBJ2-1; no reliable D call. Per the germline V gene, CDR1 is SNHLY and CDR2 is FYNNEI. The CDR3 contains 14 residues. The V and J ends lost 7 bases and 6 bases respectively, with 16 bases between them.

The chain is built from TRBV5-1 and TRBJ2-7; perhaps TRBD2 as D (5 bases). The germline V gene has CDR1 SGHRS and CDR2 YFSETQ. The CDR3 spans 14 residues. The germline V and J ends were trimmed by 1 base and 3 bases, with 11 bases remaining between them. The CDR3 region has the DNA TGCGCCAGCAGCTTGTCTTCCGGGGTCTACGAGCAGTACTTC. As protein: CASSLSSGVYEQYF.

The chain joins TRBV28 to TRBJ1-5; 7 bases agree with TRBD1. There are 18 residues in the CDR3. The junction had 18 bases not matched to a gene; V was cut back by 6 bases and J by 4 bases. Germline V gene data show CDR1 as MDHEN and CDR2 as SYDVKM. The CDR3 reads CASRHKGGMGSGNQPQHF. The DNA for the CDR3 is TGTGCCAGCAGGCATAAAGGGGGCATGGGGAGTGGGAATCAGCCCCAGCATTTT.

The chain couples TRBV5-6 to TRBJ2-5, with TRBD2 matching 11 bases. CDR1 is SGHDT and CDR2 is YYEEEE in the germline V gene. The junction had 11 bases not matched to a gene; V was cut back by 4 bases and J by 9 bases. This CDR3 is built from 15 residues. The DNA for the CDR3 is TGTGCCAGCAGCCTCGGGACTAGCGGCCCCACGGCCCAGTACTTC. Its translation: CASSLGTSGPTAQYF.

This sequence joins TRBV5-1 and TRBJ1-5, with a weak D call TRBD1 (6 bases). CDR1 SGHRS and CDR2 YFSETQ come from the germline V gene. This CDR3 region has 14 residues. V shed 4 bases and J shed 7 bases, with 15 bases lying between them. Written as DNA, the CDR3 is TGCGCCAGCAGCACAGGACAGCCGAGACAGCCCCAGCATTTT. Its translation is CASSTGQPRQPQHF. Full variable domain (remainder filled in from reference TRBV5-1 and TRBJ1-5): KAGVTQTPRYLIKTRGQQVTLSCSPISGHRSVSWYQQTPGQGLQFLFEYFSETQRNKGNFPGRFSGRQFSNSRSEMNVSTLELGDSALYLCASSTGQPRQPQHFGDGTRLSIL.

The chain couples TRBV6-5 to TRBJ2-7; D perhaps matches TRBD1 (6 bases). V lost 8 bases and J 3 bases, leaving 14 bases between the germline ends. The CDR3 runs to 13 residues. In germline, CDR1 is MNHEY, CDR2 SVGAGI. The CDR3 nucleotides read TGTGCCAGCGGTCGGGACAACCTCTACGAGCAGTACTTC. Translation: CASGRDNLYEQYF.

The genes are TRBV28 and TRBJ1-5; D is unresolved. V lost 7 bases and J 4 bases, leaving 17 bases between the germline ends. The germline gives CDR1 MDHEN, CDR2 SYDVKM. This CDR3 has 15 amino acids. The CDR3 DNA sequence: TGTGCCAGCATACTGGGAGCTTCCTTAAATCAGCCCCAGCATTTT. Its translation is CASILGASLNQPQHF.

In this sample, this clone turned up once. The chain recombines TRBV5-4 with TRBJ1-4; 8 bases are a match to TRBD1. V shed 2 bases, J shed 8 bases, and the junction held 5 bases outside the gene matches. The CDR3 sequence is 14 residues long. Germline V lookup: CDR1 SGHNT, CDR2 YYREEE (reference sequence). CDR3: CASSFARGREKLFF. CDR3 nucleotide sequence: TGTGCCAGCAGCTTCGCCAGGGGGCGGGAAAAACTGTTTTTT.

The chain joins TRBV7-9 to TRBJ2-3, with D tentatively TRBD2 (6 bases). Germline CDR1 is SEHNR and CDR2 is FQNEAQ (reference sequence). V lost 2 bases, J lost 2 bases, and 8 bases lay in between. The CDR3 spans 14 residues. CDR3 in DNA: TGTGCCAGCAGCTTATCGGGACTCACAGATACGCAGTATTTT. It is translated as CASSLSGLTDTQYF.

This clone has only one observation. The rearrangement uses TRBV5-1 and TRBJ1-5; D is uncertain. Trimming removed 5 bases from V and 3 bases from J, with 15 bases in between. Germline V lookup: CDR1 SGHRS, CDR2 YFSETQ. The CDR3 consists of 15 residues. CDR3 amino acids: CASSVDGQYNQPQHF. CDR3 coding DNA: TGCGCCAGCAGTGTGGATGGGCAGTACAATCAGCCCCAGCATTTT.

CDR3 sequence: CASSVRAGTGGNEQFF. CDR3 DNA: TGTGCCAGCAGTGTAAGGGCCGGGACAGGGGGCAATGAGCAGTTCTTC. This chain joins TRBV6-4 and TRBJ2-1, with TRBD1 identical over 11 bases. CDR1 and CDR2 (germline): MRHNA, SNTAGT. The V segment lost 4 bases and the J segment 6 bases; nucleotides outside the gene matches: 8. The length of the CDR3 is 16 residues.

The rearrangement uses TRBV28 and TRBJ1-6; D gene ambiguous. Germline assignment: CDR1 MDHEN and CDR2 SYDVKM. V dropped 5 bases and J dropped 8 bases, with 13 bases sitting between them. The CDR3 runs 14 residues. The CDR3 loop reads CASSQLTRDSPLHF. The CDR3 DNA follows: TGTGCCAGCAGTCAACTTACGCGGGATTCACCCCTCCACTTT.